These 22 T cell receptor beta chains originate from one sample sequenced in a study of shared clonotypes between healthy human individuals. The assay was immunoSEQ multiplex PCR, and TCRdb's table has in-frame clones only and misses some. The sample yields about 2.3 million clones, over 90% seen once. The sample taken for sequencing was naive CD4+ T cells from PBMCs. Subset meaning: CD45RA+ positively selected. The receptor set was obtained from a man aged 18 to 30 in good health. Some clones in this sample may be carry-over from other donors' samples.

V is TRBV7-9 and J is TRBJ2-7, with TRBD2 matching over 11 bases. The V gene end was trimmed by 2 bases and the J gene end by 2 bases; junction bases not matched to a gene: 5. CDR1 and CDR2 (germline): SEHNR, FQNEAQ (reference sequence). The CDR3 runs to 16 residues. The CDR3 DNA follows: TGTGCCAGCAGCTTACCCTCTAGCGGGAGGACCTACGAGCAGTACTTC. It codes for CASSLPSSGRTYEQYF.

The chain has TRBV5-1 and TRBJ2-7; 11 bases line up with TRBD1. V shed 2 bases, J shed 3 bases, and the junction held 4 bases outside the gene matches. CDR1 is SGHRS, CDR2 YFSETQ, per germline. The CDR3 runs to 15 residues. The CDR3 region is CASSFRDRGFYEQYF. In nucleotides, the CDR3 is TGCGCCAGCAGCTTCCGGGACAGGGGGTTCTACGAGCAGTACTTC.

With regard to this clone: Other DNA sequences of this sample code for an identical CDR3. V gene TRBV5-1 combines with J gene TRBJ2-1; D possibly matches TRBD1 or TRBD2 (5 bases each). Germline CDR1 is SGHRS and CDR2 is YFSETQ. The V end lost 0 bases, the J end lost 5 bases, and 9 bases lay between the germline ends. The CDR3 sequence is 14 residues long. CDR3 protein: CASSLAGPDNEQFF. For the CDR3, the DNA is TGCGCCAGCAGCTTGGCGGGACCAGACAATGAGCAGTTCTTC.

V is TRBV15 and J is TRBJ2-3, with TRBD1 identical over 10 bases. V was clipped by 3 bases and J by 1 base; unmatched bases: 7. The CDR3 has 17 amino acids. Germline V gene sequence: CDR1 LNHNV, CDR2 YYDKDF (reference sequence). CDR3 amino acids: CATSRWGTGARTDTQYF. The CDR3 bases are TGTGCCACCAGCAGGTGGGGGACAGGGGCACGCACAGATACGCAGTATTTT.

This chain uses TRBV11-2 with TRBJ2-1; 8 nucleotides match TRBD2. V dropped 4 bases and J dropped 9; count of bases not matched to a gene: 11. Germline CDR1 SGHAT, CDR2 FQNNGV. The CDR3 covers 15 residues. This chain's CDR3 is CASSSLLAAISEQFF. The CDR3 DNA sequence: TGTGCCAGCAGCTCCCTACTAGCGGCGATCTCTGAGCAGTTCTTC.

This chain joins TRBV4-2 and TRBJ2-1; D remains ambiguous. V was clipped by 0 bases and J by 8 bases, with 8 bases between them. Germline loops: CDR1 LGHNA, CDR2 YNFKEQ. The CDR3 contains 13 residues. CDR3 protein: CASSQELGDEQFF. The CDR3 coding sequence is TGTGCCAGCAGCCAAGAACTTGGCGATGAGCAGTTCTTC.

The chain employs TRBV9 and TRBJ2-7; TRBD1 matches 9 bases. The CDR3 is made up of 11 amino acids. Germline trimming cut 8 bases from V and 3 bases from J; bases unmatched to any gene: 0. CDR1 is SGDLS, CDR2 YYNGEE, per germline. CDR3 nucleotide sequence: TGTGCCAGGACAGGGGGCTACGAGCAGTACTTC. Translation: CARTGGYEQYF.

The chain joins TRBV28 to TRBJ1-1, with TRBD1 matching over 7 bases. V trimming: 5 bases; J trimming: 2 bases; junction bases outside the gene matches: 8. The CDR3 extends over 15 amino acids. Germline V lookup: CDR1 MDHEN, CDR2 SYDVKM. CDR3 bases: TGTGCCAGCAGTAAAGGCGGGACAGCCAACACTGAAGCTTTCTTT. Translation gives CASSKGGTANTEAFF.

In the case of this clone: Within the sample, other DNA sequences also encode this same CDR3. The rearrangement joins TRBV27 to TRBJ2-7, with 10 positions matching TRBD1. In germline, CDR1 is MNHEY, CDR2 SMNVEV (reference sequence). The ends lost 5 bases at V and 0 bases at J; junction bases unmatched: 1. This CDR3 has 14 residues. The chain's CDR3 is CASSRQGASYEQYF. The CDR3 nucleotides read TGTGCCAGCAGTCGACAGGGGGCCTCCTACGAGCAGTACTTC.

Written as DNA, the CDR3 is TGTGCCAGTGAAACTAGCGCCCAAGAGACCCAGTACTTC. Its translation is CASETSAQETQYF. The gene calls are TRBV28 and TRBJ2-5; 7 positions match TRBD2. Germline CDR1 is MDHEN and CDR2 is SYDVKM. The CDR3 is 13 amino acids. V was clipped by 9 bases and J by 1 base; unmatched bases: 5.

The chain carries TRBV28 and TRBJ2-1, with D perhaps matching TRBD2 (8 bases). Germline CDR1 is MDHEN and CDR2 is SYDVKM. The CDR3 runs 15 residues. The V and J ends lost 8 bases and 7 bases respectively, with 21 bases between them. CDR3 loop: CASAGRGPIGNEQFF. CDR3 sequence (DNA): TGTGCCAGCGCCGGGAGGGGGCCCATTGGGAATGAGCAGTTCTTC.

The sample holds one count of this clone. The chain employs TRBV5-5 and TRBJ2-3, with 7 nucleotides matching TRBD2. Germline V gene sequence: CDR1 SGHKS, CDR2 YYEKEE (reference sequence). This CDR3 is 15 amino acids long. Germline trimming cut 8 bases from V and 1 base from J; bases unmatched to any gene: 10. The CDR3 region is CASPPSREGTDTQYF. CDR3 sequence (DNA): TGTGCCAGTCCGCCATCCCGGGAGGGCACAGATACGCAGTATTTT.

V usage is TRBV4-1 and J usage is TRBJ1-4; D is undetermined. The germline V gene has CDR1 MGHRA and CDR2 YSYEKL. The CDR3 is 15 residues long. V was shortened by 5 bases and J by 3 bases, with 13 bases between the two germline ends. The CDR3 is CASSRIVAANEKLFF. In nucleotides, the CDR3 is TGCGCCAGCAGCAGGATCGTTGCGGCTAATGAAAAACTGTTTTTT.

The V call is TRBV9, the J call TRBJ1-2; D not certain. Trimming stripped 0 bases from V and 4 bases from J, with 7 bases between. The CDR3 totals 13 residues. The V gene's germline CDR1 is SGDLS and CDR2 YYNGEE. CDR3 sequence reads: CASSVGGIYGYTF. CDR3 nucleotide sequence: TGTGCCAGCAGCGTAGGTGGGATCTATGGCTACACCTTC.

The rearrangement joins TRBV7-9 to TRBJ2-3, with D tentatively TRBD2 (6 bases). V shed 5 bases and J shed 7 bases, with 22 bases lying between them. CDR1 is SEHNR, CDR2 FQNEAQ, per germline (reference sequence). CDR3 size: 16 residues. CDR3 in amino acids: CASSPTRQLGGYTQYF. Here the CDR3 DNA reads TGTGCCAGCAGCCCCACCCGACAGTTGGGAGGTTATACGCAGTATTTT.

The rearrangement uses TRBV5-1 and TRBJ1-2; 8 bases align to TRBD1. Germline V gene sequence: CDR1 SGHRS, CDR2 YFSETQ. V dropped 4 bases and J dropped 4; count of bases not matched to a gene: 12. The CDR3 has 16 amino acids. Written as DNA, the CDR3 is TGCGCCAGCAGCGGAGAGACAGGGGTGGTCAGCTATGGCTACACCTTC. It yields the protein CASSGETGVVSYGYTF.

V is TRBV28 and J is TRBJ2-1; 12 nucleotides line up with TRBD1. The CDR3 sequence is 16 residues long. The V and J ends lost 6 bases and 7 bases, in that order; junction bases with no gene match: 10. From germline, CDR1 is MDHEN and CDR2 SYDVKM. CDR3 protein: CASSEAGTGGANEQFF. CDR3 coding DNA: TGTGCCAGCAGCGAAGCCGGGACAGGGGGCGCGAATGAGCAGTTCTTC.

This chain links TRBV30 with TRBJ1-1, with 8 bases that match TRBD1. This CDR3 region has 14 residues. After removal of 3 bases from V and 6 bases from J, the junction contained 9 bases not matched to a gene. CDR1 is GTSNPN and CDR2 is SVGIG in the germline V gene (reference sequence). This CDR3 is CAWSHGQGIAEAFF. The DNA for the CDR3 is TGTGCCTGGAGCCACGGACAGGGTATCGCTGAAGCTTTCTTT.

The V call is TRBV28, the J call TRBJ2-7, with TRBD2 identical over 8 bases. CDR1 and CDR2 from the germline V gene are MDHEN and SYDVKM. V gave up 6 bases and J gave up 6 bases; unmatched junction bases: 28. There are 20 residues in the CDR3. CDR3 loop: CASSPKMAKQGLERGSEQYF. In nucleotides, the CDR3 is TGTGCCAGCAGCCCAAAGATGGCAAAGCAGGGACTAGAAAGGGGATCCGAGCAGTACTTC.

This clone was found once. This chain links TRBV28 with TRBJ1-1; D gene unclear. V lost 10 bases and J lost 2, with 14 bases in between. The CDR3 sequence is 13 residues long. Germline V gene sequence: CDR1 MDHEN, CDR2 SYDVKM. The CDR3, as DNA: TGTGCCACCACTTTTCCGTACAACACTGAAGCTTTCTTT. Translated, it gives CATTFPYNTEAFF.

Concerning this clone: This same CDR3 is encoded by further DNA sequences in the sample. This chain connects TRBV18 to TRBJ2-5; D is uncertain. The V gene's germline CDR1 is KGHSH and CDR2 LQKENI. There are 13 residues in the CDR3. Trimming pared 0 bases from V and 5 bases from J, leaving 7 bases between. The CDR3 coding sequence is TGTGCCAGCTCACCACCCCCGGGTGAGACCCAGTACTTC. This gives the protein CASSPPPGETQYF.

In regard to this clone: The sample carries other DNA sequences with the same CDR3. For the CDR3, the DNA is TGTGCCAGCAGCTTAAGCCCCACAGATACGCAGTATTTT. As protein: CASSLSPTDTQYF. V usage is TRBV7-3 and J usage is TRBJ2-3; D is uncertain. This CDR3 spans 13 amino acids. Germline lookup yields CDR1 SGHTA and CDR2 FQGTGA. The ends were cut back, 1 base at V and 2 bases at J, with 4 bases in the middle.